This TCR beta chain was sequenced in a study of blood T cell repertoires in COVID-19. Study details: The study drew acute and convalescent COVID-19 samples from the United States, Italy and Spain. Sample material is recorded as cDNA or gDNA derived from T cells, B-cell-depleted T cells, or PBMCs.

A few counts support this clone. In the authors' workflow: Estimates of nucleated cell counts were drawn from the amplification of reference gene primers. Using immunoSEQ multiplex PCR, the repertoire was profiled, and TCRdb retains in-frame clones only, with some absent. That table is the source of V, J and clone size, and D and trimming were worked out from the DNA. The sample has roughly 50,000 clones, less than 95% seen once. V was pared by 7 bases and J by 10 bases, with 10 bases of the junction left unmatched. CDR1 and CDR2 from the germline V gene are MNHNY and SVGAGI (reference sequence). This CDR3 is built from 14 residues.

The chain carries TRBV6-6 and TRBJ2-1; 10 nucleotides align to TRBD1. Input material: peripheral blood. The origin of this receptor is a woman aged 40-49 years with active COVID-19. CDR3 bases: TGTGCCAGCAAACCGGGACAGGGGATAGGGGAGCAGTTCTTC. The encoded protein is CASKPGQGIGEQFF.